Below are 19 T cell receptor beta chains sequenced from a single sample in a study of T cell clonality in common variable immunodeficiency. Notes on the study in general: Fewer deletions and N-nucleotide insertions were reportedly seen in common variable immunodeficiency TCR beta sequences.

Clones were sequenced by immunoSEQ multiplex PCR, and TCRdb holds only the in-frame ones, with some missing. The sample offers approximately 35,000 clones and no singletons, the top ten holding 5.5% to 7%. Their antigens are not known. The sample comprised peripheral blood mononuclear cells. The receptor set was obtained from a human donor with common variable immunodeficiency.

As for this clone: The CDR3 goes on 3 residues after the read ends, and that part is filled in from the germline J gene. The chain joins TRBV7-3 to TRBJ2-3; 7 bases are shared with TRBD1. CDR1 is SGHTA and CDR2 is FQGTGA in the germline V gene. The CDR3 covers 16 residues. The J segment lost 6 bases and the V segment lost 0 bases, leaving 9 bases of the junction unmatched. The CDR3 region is CASSLTGATGADTQYF. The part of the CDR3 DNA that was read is TGTGCCAGCAGCTTAACGGGGGCAACAGGGGCTGATACG.

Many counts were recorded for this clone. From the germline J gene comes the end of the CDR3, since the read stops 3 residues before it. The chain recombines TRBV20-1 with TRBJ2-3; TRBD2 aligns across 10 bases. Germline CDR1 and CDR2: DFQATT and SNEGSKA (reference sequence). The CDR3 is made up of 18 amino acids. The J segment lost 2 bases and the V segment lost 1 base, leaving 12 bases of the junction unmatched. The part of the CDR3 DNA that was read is TGCAGTGCTAGAGGGACTAGCGGCATAACCCCCTCCACAGATACG. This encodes CSARGTSGITPSTDT. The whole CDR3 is CSARGTSGITPSTDTQYF.

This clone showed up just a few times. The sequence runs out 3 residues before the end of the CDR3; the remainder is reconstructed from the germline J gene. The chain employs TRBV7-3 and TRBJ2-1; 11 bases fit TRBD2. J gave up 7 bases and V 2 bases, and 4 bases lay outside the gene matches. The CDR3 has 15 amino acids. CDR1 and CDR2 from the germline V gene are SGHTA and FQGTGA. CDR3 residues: CASSLLLAGENEQFF. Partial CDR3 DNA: TGTGCCAGCAGCTTACTACTAGCGGGAGAAAATGAG.

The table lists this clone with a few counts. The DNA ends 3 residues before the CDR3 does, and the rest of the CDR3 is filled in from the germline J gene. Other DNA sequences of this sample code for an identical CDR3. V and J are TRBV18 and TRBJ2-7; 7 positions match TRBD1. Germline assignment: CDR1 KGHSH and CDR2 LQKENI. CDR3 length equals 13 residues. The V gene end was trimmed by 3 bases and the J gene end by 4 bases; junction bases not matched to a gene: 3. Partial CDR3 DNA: TGTGCCAGCTCACCCGGGACAGCGTACGAG. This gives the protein CASSPGTAYE. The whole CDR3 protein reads CASSPGTAYEQYF.

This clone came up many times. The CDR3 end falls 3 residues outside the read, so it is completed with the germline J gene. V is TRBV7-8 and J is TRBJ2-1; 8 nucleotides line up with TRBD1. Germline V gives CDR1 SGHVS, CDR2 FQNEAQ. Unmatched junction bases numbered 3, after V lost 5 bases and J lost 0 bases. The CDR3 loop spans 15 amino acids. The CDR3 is CASSRQGSSYNEQFF. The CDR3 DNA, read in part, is TGTGCCAGCAGCCGACAGGGGAGCTCCTACAATGAG.

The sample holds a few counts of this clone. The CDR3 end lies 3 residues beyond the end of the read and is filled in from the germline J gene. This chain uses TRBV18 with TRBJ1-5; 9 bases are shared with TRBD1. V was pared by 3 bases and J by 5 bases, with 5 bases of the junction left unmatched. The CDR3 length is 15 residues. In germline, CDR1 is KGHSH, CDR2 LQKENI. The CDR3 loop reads CASSPPGQGDQPQHF. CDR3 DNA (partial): TGTGCCAGCTCACCTCCGGGACAGGGTGATCAGCCC.

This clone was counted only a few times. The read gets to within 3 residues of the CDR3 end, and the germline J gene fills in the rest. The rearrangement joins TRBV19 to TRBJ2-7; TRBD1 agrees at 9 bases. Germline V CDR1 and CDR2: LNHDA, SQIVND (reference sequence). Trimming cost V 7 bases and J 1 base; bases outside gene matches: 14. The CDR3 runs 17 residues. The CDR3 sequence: CASTVTLPGQGSYEQYF. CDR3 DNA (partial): TGTGCCAGTACCGTTACCCTTCCGGGACAGGGATCCTACGAG.

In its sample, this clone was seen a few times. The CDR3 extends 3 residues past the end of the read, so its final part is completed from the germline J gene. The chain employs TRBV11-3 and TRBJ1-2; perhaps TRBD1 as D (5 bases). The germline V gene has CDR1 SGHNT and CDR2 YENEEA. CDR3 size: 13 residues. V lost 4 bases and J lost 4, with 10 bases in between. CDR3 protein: CASSSSDIYGYTF. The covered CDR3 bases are TGTGCCAGCAGCTCCTCGGACATCTATGGC.

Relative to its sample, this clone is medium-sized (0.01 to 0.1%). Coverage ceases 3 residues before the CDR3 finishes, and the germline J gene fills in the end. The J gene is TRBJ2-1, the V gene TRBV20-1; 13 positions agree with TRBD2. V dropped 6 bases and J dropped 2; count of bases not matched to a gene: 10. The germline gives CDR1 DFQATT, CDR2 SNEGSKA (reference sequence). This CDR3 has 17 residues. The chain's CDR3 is CSAMAVGLAGAYNEQFF. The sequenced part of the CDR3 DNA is TGCAGTGCCATGGCGGTCGGACTAGCGGGGGCCTACAATGAG.

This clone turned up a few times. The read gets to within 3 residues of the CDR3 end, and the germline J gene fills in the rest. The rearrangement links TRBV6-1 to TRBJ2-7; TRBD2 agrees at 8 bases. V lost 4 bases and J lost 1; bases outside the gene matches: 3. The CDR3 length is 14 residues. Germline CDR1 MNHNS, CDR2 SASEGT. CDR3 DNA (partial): TGTGCCAGCAGTGCCGGGACTAGATCCTACGAG. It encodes CASSAGTRSYE. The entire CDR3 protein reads CASSAGTRSYEQYF.

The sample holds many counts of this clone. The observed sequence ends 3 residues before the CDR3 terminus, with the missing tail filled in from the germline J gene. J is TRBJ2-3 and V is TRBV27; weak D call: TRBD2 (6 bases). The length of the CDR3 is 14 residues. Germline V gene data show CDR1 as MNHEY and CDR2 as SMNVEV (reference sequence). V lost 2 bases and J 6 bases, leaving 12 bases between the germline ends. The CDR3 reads CASSLGGGADTQYF. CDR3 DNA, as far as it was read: TGTGCCAGCAGTTTAGGCGGAGGGGCGGATACG.

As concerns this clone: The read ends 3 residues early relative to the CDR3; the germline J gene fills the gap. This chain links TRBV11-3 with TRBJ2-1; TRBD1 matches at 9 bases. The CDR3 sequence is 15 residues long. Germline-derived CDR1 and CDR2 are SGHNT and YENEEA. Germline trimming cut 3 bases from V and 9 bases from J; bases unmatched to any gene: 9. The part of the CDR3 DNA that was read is TGTGCCAGCAGCTTGGTAACAGGGGGCTATGTTGAG. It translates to CASSLVTGGYVE. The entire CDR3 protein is CASSLVTGGYVEQFF.

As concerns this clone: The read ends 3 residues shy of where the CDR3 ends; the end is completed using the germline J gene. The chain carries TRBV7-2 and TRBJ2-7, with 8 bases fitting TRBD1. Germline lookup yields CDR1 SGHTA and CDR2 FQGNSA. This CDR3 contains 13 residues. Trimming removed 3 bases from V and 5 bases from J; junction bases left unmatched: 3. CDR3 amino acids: CASSFRGLDEQYF. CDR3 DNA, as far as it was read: TGTGCCAGCAGCTTCAGGGGGCTTGACGAG.

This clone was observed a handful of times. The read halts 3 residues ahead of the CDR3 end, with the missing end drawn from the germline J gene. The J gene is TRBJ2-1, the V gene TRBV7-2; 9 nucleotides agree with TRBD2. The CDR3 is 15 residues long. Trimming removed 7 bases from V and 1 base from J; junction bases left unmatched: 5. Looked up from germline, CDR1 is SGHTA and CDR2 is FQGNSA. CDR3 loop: CASKPTSGSYNEQFF. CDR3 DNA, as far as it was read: TGTGCCAGCAAACCGACTAGCGGATCCTACAATGAG.

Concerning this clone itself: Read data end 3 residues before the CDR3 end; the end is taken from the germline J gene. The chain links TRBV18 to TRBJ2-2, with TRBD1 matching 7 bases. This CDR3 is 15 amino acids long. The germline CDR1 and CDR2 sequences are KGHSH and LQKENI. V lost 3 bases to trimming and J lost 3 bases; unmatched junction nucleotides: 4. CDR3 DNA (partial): TGTGCCAGCTCACCTTTAGGACAGGACACCGGGGAG. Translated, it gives CASSPLGQDTGE. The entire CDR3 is CASSPLGQDTGELFF. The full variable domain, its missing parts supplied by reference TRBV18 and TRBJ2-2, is NAGVMQNPRHLVRRRGQEARLRCSPMKGHSHVYWYRQLPEEGLKFMVYLQKENIIDESGMPKERFSAEFPKEGPSILRIQQVVRGDSAAYFCASSPLGQDTGELFFGEGSRLTVL.

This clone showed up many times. Partial CDR3 DNA: TGTGCCAGTAGTCGCAGCAGGGGGCTTTCACCC. Amino acid sequence: CASSRSRGLSP. The full CDR3 protein reads CASSRSRGLSPLHF. The chain combines TRBV19 with TRBJ1-6; the match to TRBD1 covers 8 bases. Coverage ceases 3 residues before the CDR3 finishes, and the germline J gene fills in the end. V dropped 5 bases and J dropped 9; count of bases not matched to a gene: 6. This CDR3 comprises 14 residues. CDR1 is LNHDA, CDR2 SQIVND, per germline (reference sequence).

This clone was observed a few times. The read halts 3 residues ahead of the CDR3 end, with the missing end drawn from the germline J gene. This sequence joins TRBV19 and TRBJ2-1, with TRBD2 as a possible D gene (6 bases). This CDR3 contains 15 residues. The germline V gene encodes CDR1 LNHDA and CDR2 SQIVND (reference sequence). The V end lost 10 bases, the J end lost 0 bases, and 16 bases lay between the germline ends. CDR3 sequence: CATMEGESSYNEQFF. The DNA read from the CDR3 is TGTGCCACCATGGAGGGCGAGAGCTCCTACAATGAG.

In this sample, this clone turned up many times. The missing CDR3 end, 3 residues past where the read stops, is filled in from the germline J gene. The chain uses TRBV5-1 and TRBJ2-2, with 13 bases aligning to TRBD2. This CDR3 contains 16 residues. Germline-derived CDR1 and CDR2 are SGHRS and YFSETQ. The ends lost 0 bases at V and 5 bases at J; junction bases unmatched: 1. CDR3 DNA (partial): TGCGCCAGCAGCTTGGGGACTAGCGGGAGAACCGGGGAG. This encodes CASSLGTSGRTGE. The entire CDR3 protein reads CASSLGTSGRTGELFF. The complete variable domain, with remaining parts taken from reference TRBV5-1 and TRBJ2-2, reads KAGVTQTPRYLIKTRGQQVTLSCSPISGHRSVSWYQQTPGQGLQFLFEYFSETQRNKGNFPGRFSGRQFSNSRSEMNVSTLELGDSALYLCASSLGTSGRTGELFFGEGSRLTVL.

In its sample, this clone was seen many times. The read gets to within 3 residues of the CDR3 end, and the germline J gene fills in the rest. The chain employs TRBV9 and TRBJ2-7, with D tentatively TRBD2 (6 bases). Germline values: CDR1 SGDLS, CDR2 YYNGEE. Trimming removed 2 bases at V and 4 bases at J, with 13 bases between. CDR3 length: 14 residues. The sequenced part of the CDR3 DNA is TGTGCCAGCAGCGTGCACCCTAGCGATTACGAG. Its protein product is CASSVHPSDYE. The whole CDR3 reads CASSVHPSDYEQYF. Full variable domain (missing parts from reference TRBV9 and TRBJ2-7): DSGVTQTPKHLITATGQRVTLRCSPRSGDLSVYWYQQSLDQGLQFLIQYYNGEERAKGNILERFSAQQFPDLHSELNLSSLELGDSALYFCASSVHPSDYEQYFGPGTRLTVT.